The subject of this entry is one T cell receptor beta chain. This clonotype was observed at least ten times. The antigen this receptor binds is unknown. There are no base qualities to consult, and no much larger clone falls within one base. The healthy controls were volunteers from a blood bank in Maryland, USA. For the sorted-subset TCR libraries, the starting material was over 750,000 sorted CD4+ or CD8+ T cells. PBMCs were separated from peripheral blood using Ficoll-Hypaque density gradient centrifugation and then cryopreserved in liquid nitrogen. Paired sorted CD4+ and CD8+ subsets came from healthy controls, HAM/TSP patients and MS patients. To synthesize cDNA, template-switch 5'RACE was performed with a primer carrying a 10-nucleotide random unique molecular identifier so that each TCR transcript was tagged. Every sequencing run yielded over 190 million TCR-beta sequences covering 15-18 subjects. The RNeasy kit was used to extract total RNA. The KAPA Real-time Library Amplification kit was used to amplify TCR-beta VDJ regions with primers targeting the TCR constant region and the 5'RACE anchor. Sample indexes and Illumina adaptors were added in a first PCR, and a second PCR then increased library yield. After Ampure bead purification, the roughly 650 bp TCR product was size-selected on a 2% E-gel SizeSelection system. Before pooling, library quality was checked on a Bioanalyzer, concentration was measured with Qubit, and libraries were quantified with the Kapa Library Quantification kit. An Illumina HiSeq 2500 sequenced the libraries paired-end 2 x 150 bp. To increase sequence diversity, roughly 24-32% phiX was spiked into each library pool. In the paper's pipeline: The UMI-based MiGEC pipeline processed quality-filtered reads and removed over 80% of raw TCR sequences during error correction. VDJ genes were aligned to IMGT germline references, and clonotypes were defined by unique CDR3 amino acid sequence plus V-J genes. Clonal expansion, Shannon diversity and CDR3 relatedness (CalcPairwiseDistances, ClusterSamples) were evaluated with VDJtools, and phylogenetic trees were built with CLCbio workbench. Using coefficient-of-variation modelling across technical triplicates, the study counted a clone as expanded if it had at least 8 unique UMIs. TCRdb reprocessed the public reads (quality trimming at Q25 with fastp, clone calling with MiXCR) and kept in-frame beta chains. Merged by CDR3 protein, the rows form single entries marked with the most common genes and DNA. Here the V and J calls rest on TCRdb's processing, not on the authors' analysis. The sample table shows 35,000 to 55,000 distinct CDR3 sequences, and about 6% are seen once. The ten largest clones add up to about 0.54% of the sample.

The CDR3 starts with the cysteine, ends with the phenylalanine, and has 15 residues. Solely the CDR3 DNA is kept, with 45 bases framed from the first base. V is reduced by 6 bases and J by 3 bases, leaving a spacing of 12 bases between them. Per the germline V gene, SNHLY is the CDR1 and FYNNEI is the CDR2. These data originate in a study of neurological immune-mediated disorders (dated by TCRdb to between 2017 and 2020). About the full investigation: Using UMI-based sequencing, the study compared peripheral blood TCR-beta repertoires from patients with HTLV-I-associated myelopathy (HAM/TSP), patients with multiple sclerosis, and healthy controls. Longitudinal samples, technical triplicates and paired sorted CD4+ and CD8+ T-cell subsets, alongside PBMC samples, were included among the roughly 100 TCR-beta libraries. The cohort included some 66 subjects: around 15 with HAM/TSP, about 35 with multiple sclerosis, and approximately 20 healthy controls.

General conclusions and limits of the study: TCR clonal expansion was greatest in HAM/TSP patients and smallest in MS patients, who ranked below even healthy controls. No identical CDR3 amino acid sequences were shared among expanded clones across subjects, suggesting private TCR-beta repertoires in all groups.

This receptor was obtained from a middle-aged woman in good health. The chain is made from TRBV2 and TRBJ1-6; no D gene can be assigned with confidence. Material for sequencing was CD4+ T cells from blood. The CDR3 loop reads CASSERWNYNSPLHF. The sequence in DNA is TGTGCCAGCAGCGAACGCTGGAACTATAATTCACCCCTCCACTTT.